These 16 T cell receptor beta chains share one sample of origin, sequenced in a study of control samples from healthy donors and cancer patients. Measured with immunoSEQ multiplex PCR; TCRdb has only the in-frame clones, and not every one. This table has 75,000 to 90,000 clones, about nine tenths appearing once. The material sequenced was PBMCs. The receptors stem from a woman aged 45 to 65 with colorectal cancer.

The CDR3 spells CASSDPGQAPGRNIQYF. The CDR3 coding sequence is TGTGCCAGCAGTGATCCGGGACAGGCCCCCGGTCGGAACATTCAGTACTTC. The V gene is TRBV2, the J gene TRBJ2-4; the match to TRBD1 covers 8 bases. The J segment lost 7 bases and the V segment lost 3 bases, leaving 14 bases of the junction unmatched. Germline lookup yields CDR1 SNHLY and CDR2 FYNNEI. The CDR3 contains 17 residues.

The chain links TRBV28 to TRBJ2-7, with TRBD2 matching over 11 bases. CDR3 length: 15 residues. Germline assignment: CDR1 MDHEN and CDR2 SYDVKM. J lost 0 bases, V lost 6 bases, and 4 bases had no gene match. Here the CDR3 DNA reads TGTGCCAGCAGCCCGACTAGCGGGGCCTCCTACGAGCAGTACGTC. It encodes CASSPTSGASYEQYV.

The V call is TRBV5-5, the J call TRBJ1-1, with D unclear. CDR1 SGHKS and CDR2 YYEKEE come from the germline V gene (reference sequence). The CDR3 covers 13 residues. Trimming took off 2 bases at V and 1 base at J, with 6 bases between the two ends. In DNA, the CDR3 is TGTGCCAGCAGCTTCGAGGGGAACACTGAAGCTTTCTTT. Protein sequence: CASSFEGNTEAFF.

The V call is TRBV28, the J call TRBJ2-3; tentatively, D is TRBD2 (6 bases). Germline V lookup: CDR1 MDHEN, CDR2 SYDVKM. V was pared by 6 bases and J by 2 bases, with 15 bases between. The CDR3 has 15 residues. The CDR3 nucleotides read TGTGCCAGCAGCCCCCGGGGGTCCTACACAGATACGCAGTATTTT. Protein sequence: CASSPRGSYTDTQYF.

The rearrangement links TRBV29-1 to TRBJ2-3; D possibly corresponds to TRBD1 (5 bases). The CDR3 covers 14 residues. Trimming stripped 4 bases from V and 4 bases from J, with 15 bases between. Germline V CDR1 and CDR2: SQVTM, ANQGSEA. CDR3 loop: CSVARQGIADTQYF. CDR3 DNA sequence: TGCAGCGTTGCGAGGCAGGGTATCGCAGATACGCAGTATTTT.

V and J are TRBV6-5 and TRBJ2-5; D gene unclear. The germline V gene encodes CDR1 MNHEY and CDR2 SVGAGI. V gave up 0 bases and J gave up 2 bases, with 1 base separating them. The CDR3 runs 12 residues. CDR3 nucleotide sequence: TGTGCCAGCAGTTACTCGCAAGAGACCCAGTACTTC. Protein product: CASSYSQETQYF.

This clone is a singleton in its sample. This rearrangement joins TRBV19 to TRBJ1-1, with 12 nucleotides matching TRBD1. Trimming took 5 bases from V and 2 from J; bases not matched to a gene: 6. CDR3 length: 16 amino acids. Germline V lookup: CDR1 LNHDA, CDR2 SQIVND (reference sequence). CDR3 coding DNA: TGTGCCAGTAGTCGGGACAGGGGGCTTGGAAACACTGAAGCTTTCTTT. It encodes CASSRDRGLGNTEAFF.

This chain links TRBV3-1 (or the pseudogene TRBV3-2) with TRBJ1-6; 11 nucleotides match TRBD1. The CDR3 runs 17 residues. V lost 4 bases and J lost 9; bases outside the gene matches: 11. Germline V gene sequence: CDR1 LGHDT, CDR2 YNNKEL (reference sequence). The chain's CDR3 is CASSPWTGGSRISPLHF. The CDR3 nucleotides read TGTGCCAGCAGCCCTTGGACAGGGGGCTCTCGTATTTCACCCCTCCACTTT.

The genes are TRBV30 and TRBJ1-6; possible D gene TRBD1, 5 bases. The germline CDR1 and CDR2 sequences are GTSNPN and SVGIG (reference sequence). V was pared by 0 bases and J by 5 bases, with 11 bases between. This CDR3 is built from 15 residues. The CDR3 coding sequence is TGTGCCTGGAGTGTAGCCAGGGTGGATAATTCACCCCTCCACTTT. Translating gives CAWSVARVDNSPLHF.

This clone was seen a few times. The gene calls are TRBV7-2 and TRBJ1-6; perhaps TRBD1 as D (5 bases). The V end was cut by 1 base, the J end by 8 bases, with 9 bases between. The germline gives CDR1 SGHTA, CDR2 FQGNSA. The CDR3 has 14 residues. The CDR3 is CASSLETGDSPLHF. CDR3 nucleotide sequence: TGTGCCAGCAGCTTAGAAACGGGGGATTCACCCCTCCACTTT.

V usage is TRBV4-3 and J usage is TRBJ2-5; TRBD2 matches at 9 bases. The CDR3 is made up of 15 amino acids. Germline assignment: CDR1 LGHNA and CDR2 YSLEER. The V segment lost 1 base and the J segment 5 bases; nucleotides outside the gene matches: 5. CDR3: CASSQGGGALETQYF. The CDR3 nucleotides read TGCGCCAGCAGCCAAGGCGGGGGGGCCTTGGAGACCCAGTACTTC.

The rearrangement links TRBV10-3 to TRBJ2-1; D might be TRBD2 (5 bases). The CDR3 is 14 residues long. V was shortened by 6 bases and J by 3 bases, with 12 bases between the two germline ends. Per germline, CDR1 ENHRY and CDR2 SYGVKD. The CDR3 loop reads CAIRYSEVYNEQFF. CDR3 in DNA: TGTGCCATCAGGTATTCGGAGGTCTACAATGAGCAGTTCTTC.

The gene calls are TRBV7-3 and TRBJ2-1; tentatively, D is TRBD2 (6 bases). CDR1 is SGHTA, CDR2 FQGTGA, per germline. The CDR3 sequence is 12 residues long. Between the trimmed V and J ends, which lost 5 bases and 9 bases, there was a span of 11 bases. The CDR3 spells CASSLLGGEQFF. CDR3 nucleotides: TGTGCCAGCAGCCTACTCGGGGGTGAGCAGTTCTTC.

The V and J genes are TRBV6-5 and TRBJ1-4; no clear D. The V and J ends lost 10 bases and 4 bases respectively, with 16 bases between them. The CDR3 extends over 14 amino acids. Germline V gives CDR1 MNHEY, CDR2 SVGAGI. The CDR3: CATYPVGFNEKLFF. DNA for the CDR3: TGTGCCACCTACCCTGTAGGATTTAATGAAAAACTGTTTTTT.

V usage is TRBV18 and J usage is TRBJ2-5; TRBD1 aligns across 7 bases. Germline trimming cut 4 bases from V and 5 bases from J; bases unmatched to any gene: 7. Germline V gives CDR1 KGHSH, CDR2 LQKENI. This CDR3 has 14 amino acids. The CDR3 sequence: CASSLSDRVETQYF. The CDR3 nucleotides are TGTGCCAGCTCACTTTCAGACAGGGTGGAGACCCAGTACTTC. Full variable domain (rest looked up from reference TRBV18 and TRBJ2-5): NAGVMQNPRHLVRRRGQEARLRCSPMKGHSHVYWYRQLPEEGLKFMVYLQKENIIDESGMPKERFSAEFPKEGPSILRIQQVVRGDSAAYFCASSLSDRVETQYFGPGTRLLVL.

This rearrangement joins TRBV7-9 to TRBJ2-7; TRBD1 matches 7 bases. Unmatched junction bases numbered 3, after V lost 2 bases and J lost 8 bases. The CDR3 consists of 12 residues. The germline gives CDR1 SEHNR, CDR2 FQNEAQ (reference sequence). In DNA form, the CDR3 reads TGTGCCAGCAGCTTAACAGGGGTTCAGCAGTACGTC. It specifies CASSLTGVQQYV.